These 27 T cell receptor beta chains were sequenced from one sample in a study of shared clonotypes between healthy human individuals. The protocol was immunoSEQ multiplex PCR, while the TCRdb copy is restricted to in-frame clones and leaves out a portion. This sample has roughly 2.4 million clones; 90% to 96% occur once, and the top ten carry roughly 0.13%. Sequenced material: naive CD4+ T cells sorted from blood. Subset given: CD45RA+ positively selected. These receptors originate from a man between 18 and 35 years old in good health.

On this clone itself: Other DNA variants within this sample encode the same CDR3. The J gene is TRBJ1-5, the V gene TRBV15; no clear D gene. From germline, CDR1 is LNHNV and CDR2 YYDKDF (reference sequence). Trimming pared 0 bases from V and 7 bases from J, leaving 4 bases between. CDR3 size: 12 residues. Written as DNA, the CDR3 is TGTGCCACCAGCAGAGATTCCCAGCCCCAGCATTTT. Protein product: CATSRDSQPQHF.

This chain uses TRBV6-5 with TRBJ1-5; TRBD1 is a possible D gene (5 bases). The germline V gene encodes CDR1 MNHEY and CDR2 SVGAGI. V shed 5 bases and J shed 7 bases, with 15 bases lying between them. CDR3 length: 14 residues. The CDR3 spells CASSIVQGRQPQHF. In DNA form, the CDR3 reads TGTGCCAGCAGTATCGTCCAGGGAAGGCAGCCCCAGCATTTT.

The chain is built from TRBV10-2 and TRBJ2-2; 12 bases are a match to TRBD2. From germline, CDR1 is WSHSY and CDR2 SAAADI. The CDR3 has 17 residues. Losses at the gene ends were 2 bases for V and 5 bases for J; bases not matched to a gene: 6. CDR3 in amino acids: CASSEHRLAGGTGELFF. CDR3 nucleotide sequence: TGCGCCAGCAGTGAGCACCGTCTAGCGGGAGGGACCGGGGAGCTGTTTTTT.

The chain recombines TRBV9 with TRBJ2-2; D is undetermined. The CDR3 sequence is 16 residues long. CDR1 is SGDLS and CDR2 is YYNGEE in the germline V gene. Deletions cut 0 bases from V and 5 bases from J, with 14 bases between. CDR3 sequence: CASSVETDRRTGELFF. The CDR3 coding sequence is TGTGCCAGCAGCGTAGAGACCGACCGGCGAACCGGGGAGCTGTTTTTT.

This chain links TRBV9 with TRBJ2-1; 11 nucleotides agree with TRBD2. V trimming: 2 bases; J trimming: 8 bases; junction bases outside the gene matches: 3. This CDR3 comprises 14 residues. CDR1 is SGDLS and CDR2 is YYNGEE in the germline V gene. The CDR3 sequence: CASSVTSGKDEQFF. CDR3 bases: TGTGCCAGCAGCGTGACTAGCGGGAAGGATGAGCAGTTCTTC.

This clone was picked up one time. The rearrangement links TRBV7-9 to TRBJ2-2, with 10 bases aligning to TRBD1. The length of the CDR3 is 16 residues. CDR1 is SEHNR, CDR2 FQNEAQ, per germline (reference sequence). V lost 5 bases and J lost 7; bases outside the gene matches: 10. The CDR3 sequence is CASSPERTGGIGELFF. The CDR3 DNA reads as TGTGCCAGCAGCCCTGAGAGGACAGGGGGAATCGGGGAGCTGTTTTTT.

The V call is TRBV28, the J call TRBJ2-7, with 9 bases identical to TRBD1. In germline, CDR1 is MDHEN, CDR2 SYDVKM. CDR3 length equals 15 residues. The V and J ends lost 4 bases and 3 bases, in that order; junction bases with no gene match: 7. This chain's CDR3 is CASSSGDREDYEQYF. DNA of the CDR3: TGTGCCAGCAGTTCTGGGGACAGGGAGGACTACGAGCAGTACTTC.

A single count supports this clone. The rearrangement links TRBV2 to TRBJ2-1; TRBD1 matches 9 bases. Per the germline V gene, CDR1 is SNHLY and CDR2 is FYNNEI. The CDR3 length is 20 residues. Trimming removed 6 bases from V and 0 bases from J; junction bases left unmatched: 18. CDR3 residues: CASRGYPGQGSKSSYNEQFF. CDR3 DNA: TGTGCCAGCAGAGGATATCCGGGACAGGGTTCCAAGAGCTCCTACAATGAGCAGTTCTTC. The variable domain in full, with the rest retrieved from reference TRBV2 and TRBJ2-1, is EPEVTQTPSHQVTQMGQEVILRCVPISNHLYFYWYRQILGQKVEFLVSFYNNEISEKSEIFDDQFSVERPDGSNFTLKIRSTKLEDSAMYFCASRGYPGQGSKSSYNEQFFGPGTRLTVL.

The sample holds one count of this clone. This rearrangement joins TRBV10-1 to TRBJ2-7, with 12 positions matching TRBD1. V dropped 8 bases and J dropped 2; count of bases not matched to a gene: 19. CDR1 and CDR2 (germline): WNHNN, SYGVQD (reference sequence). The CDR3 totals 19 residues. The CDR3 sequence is CASDKPGTGGAAVPYEQYF. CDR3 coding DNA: TGCGCCAGCGACAAACCCGGGACAGGGGGCGCGGCGGTCCCCTACGAGCAGTACTTC.

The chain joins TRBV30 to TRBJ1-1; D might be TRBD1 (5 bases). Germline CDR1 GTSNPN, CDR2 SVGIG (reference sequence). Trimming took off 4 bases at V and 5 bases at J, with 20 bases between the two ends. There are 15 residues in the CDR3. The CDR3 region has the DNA TGTGCCTGGACCCACATGCCAGGGAGGGATACTGAAGCTTTCTTT. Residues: CAWTHMPGRDTEAFF.

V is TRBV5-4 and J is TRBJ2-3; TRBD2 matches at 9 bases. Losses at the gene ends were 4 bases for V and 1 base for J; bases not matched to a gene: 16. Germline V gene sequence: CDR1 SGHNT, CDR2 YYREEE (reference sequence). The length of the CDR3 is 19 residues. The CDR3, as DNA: TGTGCCAGCAGCCCTGCTGGCGGGAGGGCCGGTCGCGGCACAGATACGCAGTATTTT. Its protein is CASSPAGGRAGRGTDTQYF. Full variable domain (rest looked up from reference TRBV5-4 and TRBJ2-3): ETGVTQSPTHLIKTRGQQVTLRCSSQSGHNTVSWYQQALGQGPQFIFQYYREEENGRGNFPPRFSGLQFPNYSSELNVNALELDDSALYLCASSPAGGRAGRGTDTQYFGPGTRLTVL.

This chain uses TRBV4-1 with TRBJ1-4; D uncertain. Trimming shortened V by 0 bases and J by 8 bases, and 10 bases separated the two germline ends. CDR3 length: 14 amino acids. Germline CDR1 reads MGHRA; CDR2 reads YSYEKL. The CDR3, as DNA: TGCGCCAGCAGCCAAGAGATAGAAAGGGAAAAACTGTTTTTT. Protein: CASSQEIEREKLFF.

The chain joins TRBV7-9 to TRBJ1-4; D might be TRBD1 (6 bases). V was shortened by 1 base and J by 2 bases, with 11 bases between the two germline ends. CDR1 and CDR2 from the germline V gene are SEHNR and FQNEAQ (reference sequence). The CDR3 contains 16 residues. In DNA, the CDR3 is TGTGCCAGCAGCTTAGGACAGGCTCCGACTAATGAAAAACTGTTTTTT. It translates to CASSLGQAPTNEKLFF.

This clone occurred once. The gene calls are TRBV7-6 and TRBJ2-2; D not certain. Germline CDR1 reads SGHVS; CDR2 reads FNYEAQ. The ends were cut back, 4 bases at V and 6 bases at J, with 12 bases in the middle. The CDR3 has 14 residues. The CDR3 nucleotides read TGTGCCAGCAGCTCGGACCCAAATCCCGGGGAGCTGTTTTTT. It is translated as CASSSDPNPGELFF.

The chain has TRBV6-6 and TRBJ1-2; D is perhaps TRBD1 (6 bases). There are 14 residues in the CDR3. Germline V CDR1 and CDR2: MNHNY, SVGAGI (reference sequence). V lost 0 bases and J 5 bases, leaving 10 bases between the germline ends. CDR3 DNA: TGTGCCAGCAGTTACTCGGTACAGGGATATGGCTACACCTTC. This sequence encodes CASSYSVQGYGYTF.

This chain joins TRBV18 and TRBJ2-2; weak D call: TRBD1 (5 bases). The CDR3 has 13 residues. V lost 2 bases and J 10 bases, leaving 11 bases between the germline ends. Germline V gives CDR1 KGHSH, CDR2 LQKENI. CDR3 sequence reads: CASSPGAPEELFF. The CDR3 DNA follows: TGTGCCAGCTCACCAGGGGCGCCCGAGGAGCTGTTTTTT. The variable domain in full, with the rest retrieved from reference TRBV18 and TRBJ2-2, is NAGVMQNPRHLVRRRGQEARLRCSPMKGHSHVYWYRQLPEEGLKFMVYLQKENIIDESGMPKERFSAEFPKEGPSILRIQQVVRGDSAAYFCASSPGAPEELFFGEGSRLTVL.

The chain's CDR3 is CASSFYGGNIQYF. The CDR3, as DNA: TGTGCCAGCAGCTTCTACGGGGGCAACATTCAGTACTTC. The V and J genes are TRBV11-2 and TRBJ2-4; D tentatively fits TRBD1 or TRBD2 (6 bases each). Deletions cut 3 bases from V and 7 bases from J, with 10 bases between. The germline gives CDR1 SGHAT, CDR2 FQNNGV. This CDR3 has 13 residues.

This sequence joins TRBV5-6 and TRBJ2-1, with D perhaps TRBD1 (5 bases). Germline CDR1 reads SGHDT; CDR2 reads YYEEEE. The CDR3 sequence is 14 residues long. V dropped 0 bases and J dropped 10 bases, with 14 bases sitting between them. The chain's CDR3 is CASSLVRTTDEQFF. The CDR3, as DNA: TGTGCCAGCAGCTTGGTGAGGACAACCGACGAGCAGTTCTTC.

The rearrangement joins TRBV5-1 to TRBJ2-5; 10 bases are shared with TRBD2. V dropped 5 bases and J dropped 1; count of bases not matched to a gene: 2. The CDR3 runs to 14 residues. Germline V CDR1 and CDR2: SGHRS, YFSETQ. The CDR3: CASRTSGVQETQYF. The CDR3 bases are TGCGCCAGCAGAACTAGCGGGGTCCAAGAGACCCAGTACTTC.

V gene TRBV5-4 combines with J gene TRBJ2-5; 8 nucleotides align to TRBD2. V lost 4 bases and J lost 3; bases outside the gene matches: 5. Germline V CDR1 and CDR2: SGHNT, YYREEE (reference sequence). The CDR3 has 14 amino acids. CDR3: CASSRVAGKETQYF. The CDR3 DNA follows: TGTGCCAGCAGCAGGGTAGCGGGGAAAGAGACCCAGTACTTC.

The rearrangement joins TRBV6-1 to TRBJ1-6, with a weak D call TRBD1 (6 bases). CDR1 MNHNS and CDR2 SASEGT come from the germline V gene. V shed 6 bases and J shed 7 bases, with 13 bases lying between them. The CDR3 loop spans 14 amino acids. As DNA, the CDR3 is TGTGCCAGCAGAAGGACAGACACAAATTCACCCCTCCACTTT. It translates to CASRRTDTNSPLHF.

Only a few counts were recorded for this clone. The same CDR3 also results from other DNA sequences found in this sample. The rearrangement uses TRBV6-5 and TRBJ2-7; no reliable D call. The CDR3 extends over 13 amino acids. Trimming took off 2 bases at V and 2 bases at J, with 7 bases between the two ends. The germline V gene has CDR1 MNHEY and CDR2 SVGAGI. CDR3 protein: CASSYGGTYEQYF. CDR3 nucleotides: TGTGCCAGCAGTTACGGCGGAACCTACGAGCAGTACTTC.

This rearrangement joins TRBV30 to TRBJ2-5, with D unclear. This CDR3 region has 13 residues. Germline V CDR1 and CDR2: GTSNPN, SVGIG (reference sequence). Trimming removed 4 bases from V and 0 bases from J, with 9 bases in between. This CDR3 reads CAWITSYQETQYF. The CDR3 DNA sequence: TGTGCCTGGATCACATCGTACCAAGAGACCCAGTACTTC. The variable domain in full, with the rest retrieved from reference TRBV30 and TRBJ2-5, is SQTIHQWPATLVQPVGSPLSLECTVEGTSNPNLYWYRQAAGRGLQLLFYSVGIGQISSEVPQNLSASRPQDRQFILSSKKLLLSDSGFYLCAWITSYQETQYFGPGTRLLVL.

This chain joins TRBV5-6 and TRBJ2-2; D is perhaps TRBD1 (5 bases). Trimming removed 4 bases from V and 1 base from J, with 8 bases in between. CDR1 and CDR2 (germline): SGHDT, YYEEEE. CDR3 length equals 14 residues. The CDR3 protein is CASSATGNTGELFF. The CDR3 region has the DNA TGTGCCAGCAGCGCCACAGGGAACACCGGGGAGCTGTTTTTT. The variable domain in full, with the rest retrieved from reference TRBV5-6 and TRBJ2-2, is DAGVTQSPTHLIKTRGQQVTLRCSPKSGHDTVSWYQQALGQGPQFIFQYYEEEERQRGNFPDRFSGHQFPNYSSELNVNALLLGDSALYLCASSATGNTGELFFGEGSRLTVL.

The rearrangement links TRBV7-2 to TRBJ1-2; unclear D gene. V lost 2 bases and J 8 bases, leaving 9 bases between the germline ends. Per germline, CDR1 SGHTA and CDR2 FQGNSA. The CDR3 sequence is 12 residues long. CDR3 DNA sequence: TGTGCCAGCAGCTTAAAAGGGAGGGGCTACACCTTC. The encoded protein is CASSLKGRGYTF.

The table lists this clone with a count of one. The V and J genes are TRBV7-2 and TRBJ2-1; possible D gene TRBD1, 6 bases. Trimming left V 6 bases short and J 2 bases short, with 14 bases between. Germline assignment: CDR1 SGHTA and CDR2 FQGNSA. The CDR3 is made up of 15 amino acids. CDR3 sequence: CASSLTGTTYNEQFF. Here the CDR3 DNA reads TGTGCCAGCAGTTTAACCGGGACAACCTACAATGAGCAGTTCTTC.

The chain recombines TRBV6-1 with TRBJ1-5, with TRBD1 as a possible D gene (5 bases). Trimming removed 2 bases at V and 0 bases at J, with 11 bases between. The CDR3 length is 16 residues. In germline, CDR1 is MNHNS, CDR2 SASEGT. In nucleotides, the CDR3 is TGTGCCAGCAGTGAAACGCAGGGCTATAGCAATCAGCCCCAGCATTTT. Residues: CASSETQGYSNQPQHF.